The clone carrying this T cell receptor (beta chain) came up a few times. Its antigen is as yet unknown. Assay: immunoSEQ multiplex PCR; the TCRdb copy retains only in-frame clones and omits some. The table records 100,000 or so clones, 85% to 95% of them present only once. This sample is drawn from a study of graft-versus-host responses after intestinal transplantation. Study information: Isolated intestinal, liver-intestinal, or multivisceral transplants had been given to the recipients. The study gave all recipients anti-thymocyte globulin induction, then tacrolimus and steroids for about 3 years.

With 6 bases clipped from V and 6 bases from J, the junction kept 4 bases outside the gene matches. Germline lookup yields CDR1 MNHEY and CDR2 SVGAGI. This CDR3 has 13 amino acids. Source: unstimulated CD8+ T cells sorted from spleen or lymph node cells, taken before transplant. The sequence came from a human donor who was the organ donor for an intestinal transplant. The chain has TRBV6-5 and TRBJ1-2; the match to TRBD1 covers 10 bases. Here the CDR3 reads CASRAGTGDGYTF. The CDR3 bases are TGTGCCAGCAGGGCCGGGACAGGGGATGGCTACACCTTC.